The 3 T cell receptor beta chains below were found in one sample sequenced in a study of chemoradiotherapy in HPV16-positive cancers. Sequencing was performed with immunoSEQ multiplex PCR; in TCRdb, only in-frame clones are kept and a portion is missing. The sample holds approximately 15,000 clones; more than 60% are singletons and the top ten take 1.3%. Sampling took place from a patient who underwent chemoradiotherapy. The receptors stem from a human donor with HPV-associated anogenital cancer.

This clone occurred once. The chain joins TRBV4-2 to TRBJ1-4; weak D call: TRBD1 (5 bases). The length of the CDR3 is 17 residues. The V end was cut by 4 bases, the J end by 11 bases, with 26 bases between. The V gene's germline CDR1 is LGHNA and CDR2 YNFKEQ. The CDR3 DNA follows: TGTGCCAGCAGCCCGCTGGGATCCGGCAGGGACGATGGGAAACTGTTTTTT. It encodes CASSPLGSGRDDGKLFF.

The gene calls are TRBV5-6 and TRBJ1-2; D unclear. Germline loops: CDR1 SGHDT, CDR2 YYEEEE. Trimming cost V 4 bases and J 2 bases, with 18 bases left between them. The CDR3 consists of 16 residues. The DNA of the CDR3 is TGTGCCAGCAGCCTCTGGGGAGGGAGCCTGAACTATGGCTACACCTTC. This sequence encodes CASSLWGGSLNYGYTF.

The chain has TRBV11-3 and TRBJ2-7; 10 bases match TRBD1. Germline CDR1 and CDR2: SGHNT and YENEEA. This CDR3 is built from 13 residues. With V trimmed by 3 bases and J by 6 bases, 2 bases remained unmatched. CDR3 DNA: TGTGCCAGCAGCTTGGGGACAGGGGCCGAGCAGTACTTC. This gives the protein CASSLGTGAEQYF.